The T cell receptor (beta chain) described here comes from a study of cytomegalovirus exposure and HLA in healthy donors. With regard to this clone: Its antigen is unknown.

Amplification used 60 Vbeta primers and 13 Jbeta primers. The data were produced by immunoSEQ multiplex PCR, yet TCRdb's version contains in-frame clones alone and is incomplete. The sample has some 150,000 clones, 79% seen once. Findings and limits, study-wide: Among the sequence variants, a highly shared cluster was likely an artifact of sequencing. Association with HLA alleles at 0.05 false discovery rate was found for 15,000 to 20,000 TCR beta sequences in a later analysis. A later analysis linked a missense variant in DCLRE1C to the trimming of TCR beta V and J genes.

The clonotype originates from a man aged 30-40 years in good health and CMV-seropositive. The sequenced material came from PBMCs.

The CDR3 region is CATSRGRQDGQPQHF. The CDR3 DNA follows: TGTGCCACCAGCAGGGGGCGACAGGACGGTCAGCCCCAGCATTTT. The chain joins TRBV15 to TRBJ1-5; D perhaps matches TRBD1 (6 bases). The ends were cut back, 3 bases at V and 6 bases at J, with 15 bases in the middle. Germline CDR1 and CDR2: LNHNV and YYDKDF (reference sequence). The CDR3 runs to 15 residues.